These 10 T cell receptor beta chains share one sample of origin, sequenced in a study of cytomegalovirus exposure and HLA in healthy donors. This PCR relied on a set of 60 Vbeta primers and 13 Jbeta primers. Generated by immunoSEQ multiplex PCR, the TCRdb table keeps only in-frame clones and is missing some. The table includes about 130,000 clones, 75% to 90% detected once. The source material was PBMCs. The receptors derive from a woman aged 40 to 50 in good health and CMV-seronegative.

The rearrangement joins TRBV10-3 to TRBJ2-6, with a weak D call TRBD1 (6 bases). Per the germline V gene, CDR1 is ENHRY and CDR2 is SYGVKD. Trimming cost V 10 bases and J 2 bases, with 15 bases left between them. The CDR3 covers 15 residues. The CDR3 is CATRRQEAGANVLTF. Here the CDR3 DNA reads TGTGCCACCAGACGACAGGAGGCTGGGGCCAACGTCCTGACTTTC.

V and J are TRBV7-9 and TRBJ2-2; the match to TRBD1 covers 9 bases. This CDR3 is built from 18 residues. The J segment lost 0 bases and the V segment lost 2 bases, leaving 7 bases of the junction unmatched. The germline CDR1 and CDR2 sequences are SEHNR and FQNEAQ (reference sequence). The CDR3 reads CASSLRGGQGANTGELFF. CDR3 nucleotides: TGTGCCAGCAGCTTAAGGGGGGGACAGGGCGCGAACACCGGGGAGCTGTTTTTT. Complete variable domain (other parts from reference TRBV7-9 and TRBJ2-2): DTGVSQNPRHKITKRGQNVTFRCDPISEHNRLYWYRQTLGQGPEFLTYFQNEAQLEKSRLLSDRFSAERPKGSFSTLEIQRTEQGDSAMYLCASSLRGGQGANTGELFFGEGSRLTVL.

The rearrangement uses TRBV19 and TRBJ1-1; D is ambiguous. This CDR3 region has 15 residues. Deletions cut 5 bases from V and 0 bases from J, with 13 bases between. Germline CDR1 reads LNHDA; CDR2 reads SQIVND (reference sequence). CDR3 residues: CASSLPPTVNTEAFF. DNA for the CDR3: TGTGCCAGTAGTCTCCCCCCCACGGTGAACACTGAAGCTTTCTTT.

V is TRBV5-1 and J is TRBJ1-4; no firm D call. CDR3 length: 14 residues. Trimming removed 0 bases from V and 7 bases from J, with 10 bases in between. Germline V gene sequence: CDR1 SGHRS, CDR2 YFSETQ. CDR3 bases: TGCGCCAGCAGCTTGGATGGGAGTACTGAAAAACTGTTTTTT. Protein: CASSLDGSTEKLFF.

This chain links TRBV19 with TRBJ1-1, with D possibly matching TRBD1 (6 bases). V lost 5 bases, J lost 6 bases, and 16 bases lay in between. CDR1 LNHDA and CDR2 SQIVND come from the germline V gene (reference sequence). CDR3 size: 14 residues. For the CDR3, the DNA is TGTGCCAGTAGTGCCGACAGGCCAAGCCCTGAAGCTTTCTTT. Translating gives CASSADRPSPEAFF.

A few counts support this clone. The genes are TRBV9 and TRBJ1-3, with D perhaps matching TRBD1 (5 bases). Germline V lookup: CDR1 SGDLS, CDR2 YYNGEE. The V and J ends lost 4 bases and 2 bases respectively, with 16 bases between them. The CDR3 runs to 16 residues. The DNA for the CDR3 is TGTGCCAGCAGCAGTAGGCAAGGGGCTACTGGAAACACCATATATTTT. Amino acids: CASSSRQGATGNTIYF.

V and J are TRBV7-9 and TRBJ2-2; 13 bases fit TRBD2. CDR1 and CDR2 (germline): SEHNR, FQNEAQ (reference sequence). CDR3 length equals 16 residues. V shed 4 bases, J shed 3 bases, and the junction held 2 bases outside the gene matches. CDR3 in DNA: TGTGCCAGCAGCTACGGACTAGCGGGAGACACCGGGGAGCTGTTTTTT. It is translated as CASSYGLAGDTGELFF.

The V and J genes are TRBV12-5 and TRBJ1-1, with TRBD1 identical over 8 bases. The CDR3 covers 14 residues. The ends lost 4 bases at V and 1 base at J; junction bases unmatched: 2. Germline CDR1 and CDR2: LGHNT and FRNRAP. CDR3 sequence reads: CASGSQGANTEAFF. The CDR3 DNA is TGTGCTAGTGGTTCTCAGGGGGCGAACACTGAAGCTTTCTTT.

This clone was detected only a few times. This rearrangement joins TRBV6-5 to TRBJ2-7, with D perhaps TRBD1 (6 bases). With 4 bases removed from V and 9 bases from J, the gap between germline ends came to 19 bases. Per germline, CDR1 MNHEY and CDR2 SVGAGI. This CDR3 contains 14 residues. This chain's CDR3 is CASSSGTSSAMQYF. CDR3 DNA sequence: TGTGCCAGCAGTTCCGGGACAAGCTCGGCCATGCAGTACTTC.

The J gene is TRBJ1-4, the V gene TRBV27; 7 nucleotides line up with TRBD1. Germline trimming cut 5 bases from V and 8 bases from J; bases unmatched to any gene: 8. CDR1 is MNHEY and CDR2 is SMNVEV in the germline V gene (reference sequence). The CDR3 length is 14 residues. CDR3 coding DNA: TGTGCCAGCAGTAGACAGGGTGGCGGCGAAAAACTGTTTTTT. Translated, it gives CASSRQGGGEKLFF.